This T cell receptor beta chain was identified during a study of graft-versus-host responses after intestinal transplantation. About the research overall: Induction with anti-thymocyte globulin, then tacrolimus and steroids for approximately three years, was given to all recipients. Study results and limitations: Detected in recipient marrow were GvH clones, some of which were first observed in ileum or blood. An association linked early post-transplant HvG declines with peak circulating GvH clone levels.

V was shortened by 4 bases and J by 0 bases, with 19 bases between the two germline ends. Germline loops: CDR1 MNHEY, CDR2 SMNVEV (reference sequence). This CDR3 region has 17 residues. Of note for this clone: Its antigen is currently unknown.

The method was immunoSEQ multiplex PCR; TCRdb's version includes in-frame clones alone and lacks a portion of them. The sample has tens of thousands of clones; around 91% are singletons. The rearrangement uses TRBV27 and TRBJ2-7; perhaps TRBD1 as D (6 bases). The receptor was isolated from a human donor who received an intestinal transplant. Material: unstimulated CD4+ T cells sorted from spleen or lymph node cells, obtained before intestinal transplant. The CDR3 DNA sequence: TGTGCCAGCAGTTCAGGATCCGGGACATTTTACTCCTACGAGCAGTACTTC. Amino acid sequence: CASSSGSGTFYSYEQYF.